The 20 T cell receptor beta chains listed next were all sequenced from one sample in a study of shared T cell receptors in the human thymus. TCRdb's copy holds only in-frame clones and misses some; the assay was immunoSEQ multiplex PCR. The sample contains some 700,000 clones, roughly 90% of which appear only once. This sample was shared with a second study, whose subject was human thymus T cells.

Sequencing was performed on thymocytes. All receptors come from a boy less than two years old with a congenital heart defect.

This chain joins TRBV27 and TRBJ2-7, with 10 bases fitting TRBD1. Germline V gene data show CDR1 as MNHEY and CDR2 as SMNVEV (reference sequence). Trimming removed 9 bases from V and 5 bases from J; junction bases left unmatched: 7. There are 13 residues in the CDR3. Here the CDR3 DNA reads TGTGCCAGTACCGGGACAGGGGAGAACGAGCAGTACTTC. It specifies CASTGTGENEQYF.

The chain joins TRBV6-1 to TRBJ2-7; 10 bases are shared with TRBD2. V was pared by 0 bases and J by 4 bases, with 3 bases of the junction left unmatched. CDR1 and CDR2 from the germline V gene are MNHNS and SASEGT. The CDR3 is 15 residues long. CDR3 sequence: CASSEAPSGRYEQYF. The CDR3 DNA reads TGTGCCAGCAGTGAAGCGCCTAGCGGGAGATACGAGCAGTACTTC.

The V gene is TRBV19, the J gene TRBJ2-5; D perhaps matches TRBD2 (6 bases). CDR3 length equals 14 residues. The ends were cut back, 4 bases at V and 4 bases at J, with 13 bases in the middle. The germline V gene has CDR1 LNHDA and CDR2 SQIVND (reference sequence). The CDR3 bases are TGTGCCAGTAGTACCCCGACTAGACGAGAGACCCAGTACTTC. Translating gives CASSTPTRRETQYF.

The V call is TRBV4-1, the J call TRBJ2-1, with a tentative D call TRBD2 (6 bases). CDR3 length: 17 residues. Between the trimmed V and J ends, which lost 3 bases and 4 bases, there was a span of 19 bases. Looked up from germline, CDR1 is MGHRA and CDR2 is YSYEKL. In DNA form, the CDR3 reads TGCGCCAGCAGCCAGAATCGAGGGAGGTCAATTTACAATGAGCAGTTCTTC. Amino acid sequence: CASSQNRGRSIYNEQFF.

This chain's CDR3 is CASSFRTSGIADTQYF. CDR3 DNA sequence: TGTGCCAGCAGCTTCCGGACTAGCGGGATCGCAGATACGCAGTATTTT. The V gene is TRBV7-9, the J gene TRBJ2-3; 12 positions agree with TRBD2. Germline-derived CDR1 and CDR2 are SEHNR and FQNEAQ (reference sequence). The CDR3 extends over 16 amino acids. The V segment lost 3 bases and the J segment 4 bases; nucleotides outside the gene matches: 5.

This chain joins TRBV14 and TRBJ2-7; 8 nucleotides match TRBD2. Per the germline V gene, CDR1 is SGHDN and CDR2 is FVKESK. This CDR3 region has 15 residues. V was clipped by 0 bases and J by 6 bases; unmatched bases: 7. Here the CDR3 DNA reads TGTGCCAGCAGCCAAGAGCCAGCGGGAGTCGGCGAGCAGTACTTC. It yields the protein CASSQEPAGVGEQYF. Full variable domain (rest looked up from reference TRBV14 and TRBJ2-7): EAGVTQFPSHSVIEKGQTVTLRCDPISGHDNLYWYRRVMGKEIKFLLHFVKESKQDESGMPNNRFLAERTGGTYSTLKVQPAELEDSGVYFCASSQEPAGVGEQYFGPGTRLTVT.

The CDR3 coding sequence is TGTGCCAGCAGCTTGAGGTATAGGACTAGCGGTTACAATGAGCAGTTCTTC. Its protein is CASSLRYRTSGYNEQFF. The rearrangement uses TRBV5-8 and TRBJ2-1; 10 bases map to TRBD2. Unmatched junction bases numbered 8, after V lost 1 base and J lost 4 bases. Germline-derived CDR1 and CDR2 are SGHTS and YDEGEE. The CDR3 runs 17 residues.

The chain combines TRBV6-5 with TRBJ2-2; 10 positions agree with TRBD1. The CDR3 has 14 amino acids. Germline V gene lookup returns CDR1 MNHEY and CDR2 SVGAGI. V trimming: 5 bases; J trimming: 6 bases; junction bases outside the gene matches: 3. The CDR3 is CASSDRGLAGELFF. Here the CDR3 DNA reads TGTGCCAGCAGTGACAGGGGGCTGGCCGGGGAGCTGTTTTTT.

This CDR3 is CASSLEGGREQYF. CDR3 sequence (DNA): TGTGCCAGCAGCTTAGAGGGAGGGCGCGAGCAGTACTTC. The chain employs TRBV7-2 and TRBJ2-7; 7 bases match TRBD2. CDR3 length: 13 residues. Looked up from germline, CDR1 is SGHTA and CDR2 is FQGNSA. The junction had 3 bases not matched to a gene; V was cut back by 1 base and J by 6 bases.

The table lists this clone with a few counts. The chain links TRBV7-8 to TRBJ2-1; D remains unclear. V was trimmed by 5 bases and J by 5 bases, leaving 13 bases between them. Per germline, CDR1 SGHVS and CDR2 FQNEAQ. The CDR3 loop spans 14 amino acids. CDR3 in DNA: TGTGCCAGCAGCGTGAACGTCAGCGACAATGAGCAGTTCTTC. Protein sequence: CASSVNVSDNEQFF. Complete variable domain (other parts from reference TRBV7-8 and TRBJ2-1): GAGVSQSPRYKVAKRGQDVALRCDPISGHVSLFWYQQALGQGPEFLTYFQNEAQLDKSGLPSDRFFAERPEGSVSTLKIQRTQQEDSAVYLCASSVNVSDNEQFFGPGTRLTVL.

Points on this clone: The sample has other DNA sequences that encode this CDR3 too. This chain uses TRBV27 with TRBJ1-1; no firm D call. The ends were cut back, 5 bases at V and 0 bases at J, with 10 bases in the middle. Germline CDR1 and CDR2: MNHEY and SMNVEV (reference sequence). The CDR3 contains 14 residues. CDR3 protein: CASSLLGMNTEAFF. CDR3 DNA sequence: TGTGCCAGCAGTCTTTTGGGCATGAACACTGAAGCTTTCTTT.

The chain combines TRBV4-2 with TRBJ2-5, with D possibly matching TRBD2 (6 bases). V was cut by 4 bases and J by 0 bases, with 12 bases left in between. CDR3 length equals 15 residues. CDR1 is LGHNA, CDR2 YNFKEQ, per germline. CDR3 DNA sequence: TGTGCCAGCAGCCCATCGGGAGTGGACCAAGAGACCCAGTACTTC. This translates into CASSPSGVDQETQYF.

The chain links TRBV27 to TRBJ2-7; 10 positions agree with TRBD1. The CDR3 runs 14 residues. The J segment lost 5 bases and the V segment lost 7 bases, leaving 8 bases of the junction unmatched. Per germline, CDR1 MNHEY and CDR2 SMNVEV (reference sequence). The CDR3 protein is CASTSGQGSDEQYF. The CDR3 nucleotides are TGTGCCAGCACCTCGGGACAGGGGTCAGACGAGCAGTACTTC.

This chain uses TRBV5-1 with TRBJ2-7, with TRBD2 matching over 12 bases. The length of the CDR3 is 18 residues. Trimming took 1 base from V and 0 from J; bases not matched to a gene: 8. Looked up from germline, CDR1 is SGHRS and CDR2 is YFSETQ. DNA of the CDR3: TGCGCCAGCAGCTTGAGGCCGGGACTAGCGGGCCTCTCCTACGAGCAGTACTTC. Translation gives CASSLRPGLAGLSYEQYF.

V usage is TRBV12-5 and J usage is TRBJ2-3; D gene unclear. This CDR3 is 13 amino acids long. The germline V gene encodes CDR1 LGHNT and CDR2 FRNRAP. V lost 5 bases to trimming and J lost 0 bases, with 6 bases between them. The CDR3 DNA sequence: TGTGCTAGTGGTCCGAGGAGCACAGATACGCAGTATTTT. Translated, it gives CASGPRSTDTQYF.

The chain combines TRBV5-1 with TRBJ2-7, with D perhaps TRBD1 (6 bases). The CDR3 consists of 15 residues. V was pared by 0 bases and J by 2 bases, with 12 bases between. Germline CDR1 reads SGHRS; CDR2 reads YFSETQ. The CDR3 sequence: CASSLESDSTYEQYF. DNA for the CDR3: TGCGCCAGCAGCTTGGAATCGGACAGTACCTACGAGCAGTACTTC.

The chain recombines TRBV30 with TRBJ2-7; 16 bases fit TRBD2. The J segment lost 3 bases and the V segment lost 2 bases, leaving 16 bases of the junction unmatched. The CDR3 is made up of 20 amino acids. Germline V gives CDR1 GTSNPN, CDR2 SVGIG (reference sequence). The CDR3, as DNA: TGTGCCTGGAGTCCCCCCCCGGGACTAGCGGGAGGGCCGGGACGCTACGAGCAGTACTTC. This codes for CAWSPPPGLAGGPGRYEQYF. The variable domain in full, completed from reference TRBV30 and TRBJ2-7, reads SQTIHQWPATLVQPVGSPLSLECTVEGTSNPNLYWYRQAAGRGLQLLFYSVGIGQISSEVPQNLSASRPQDRQFILSSKKLLLSDSGFYLCAWSPPPGLAGGPGRYEQYFGPGTRLTVT.

The chain carries TRBV11-3 and TRBJ2-2; D is ambiguous. V lost 5 bases and J 5 bases, leaving 15 bases between the germline ends. This CDR3 is built from 15 residues. CDR1 is SGHNT, CDR2 YENEEA, per germline. The CDR3 DNA reads TGTGCCAGCAGCCCATCCGGAGTTAGAACCGGGGAGCTGTTTTTT. It encodes CASSPSGVRTGELFF.

DNA for the CDR3: TGTGCCACCAGCAGAGTTCGCCGTAGCGAGTACGAGCAGTACTTC. Protein: CATSRVRRSEYEQYF. The V call is TRBV15, the J call TRBJ2-7, with D perhaps matching TRBD2 (5 bases). Germline V CDR1 and CDR2: LNHNV, YYDKDF (reference sequence). The CDR3 covers 15 residues. V was cut by 1 base and J by 4 bases, with 14 bases left in between.

This clone has more than one count but fewer than ten. The chain combines TRBV4-1 with TRBJ1-3; D remains ambiguous. Germline V gene data show CDR1 as MGHRA and CDR2 as YSYEKL. V was shortened by 4 bases and J by 0 bases, with 4 bases between the two germline ends. The CDR3 covers 13 residues. This CDR3 reads CASSLSSGNTIYF. CDR3 DNA: TGCGCCAGCAGCCTCTCCTCTGGAAACACCATATATTTT.